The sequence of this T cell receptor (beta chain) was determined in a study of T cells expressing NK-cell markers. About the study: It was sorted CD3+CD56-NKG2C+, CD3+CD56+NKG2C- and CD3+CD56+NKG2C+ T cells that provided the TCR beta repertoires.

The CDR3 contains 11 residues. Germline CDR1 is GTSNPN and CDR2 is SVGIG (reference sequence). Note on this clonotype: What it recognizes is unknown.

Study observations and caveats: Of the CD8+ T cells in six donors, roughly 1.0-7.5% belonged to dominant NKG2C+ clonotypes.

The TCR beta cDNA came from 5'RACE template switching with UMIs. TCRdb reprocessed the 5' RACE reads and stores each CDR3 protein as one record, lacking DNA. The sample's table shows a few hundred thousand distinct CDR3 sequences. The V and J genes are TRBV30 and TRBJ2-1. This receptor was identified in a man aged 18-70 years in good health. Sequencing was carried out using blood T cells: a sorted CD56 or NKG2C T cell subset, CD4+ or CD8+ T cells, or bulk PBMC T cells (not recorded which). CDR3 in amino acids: CAWSVKAEQFF.